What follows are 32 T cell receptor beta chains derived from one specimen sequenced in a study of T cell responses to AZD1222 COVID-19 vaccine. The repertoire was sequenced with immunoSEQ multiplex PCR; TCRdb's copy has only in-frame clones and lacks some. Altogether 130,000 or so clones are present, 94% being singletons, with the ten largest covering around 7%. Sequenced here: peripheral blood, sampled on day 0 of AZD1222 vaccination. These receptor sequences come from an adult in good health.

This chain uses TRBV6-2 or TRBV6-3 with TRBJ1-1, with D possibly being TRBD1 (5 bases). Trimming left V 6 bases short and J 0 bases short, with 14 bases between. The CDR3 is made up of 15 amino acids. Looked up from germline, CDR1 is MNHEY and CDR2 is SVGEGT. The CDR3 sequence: CASSPLGHLNTEAFF. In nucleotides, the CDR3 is TGTGCCAGCAGCCCCCTGGGGCACTTGAACACTGAAGCTTTCTTT.

CDR3 amino acids: CASSFRTNTEAFF. The CDR3 coding sequence is TGCGCCAGCAGCTTTCGCACGAACACTGAAGCTTTCTTT. This rearrangement joins TRBV5-1 to TRBJ1-1; D gene ambiguous. V was pared by 2 bases and J by 1 base, with 6 bases between. Germline CDR1 is SGHRS and CDR2 is YFSETQ. The CDR3 has 13 residues.

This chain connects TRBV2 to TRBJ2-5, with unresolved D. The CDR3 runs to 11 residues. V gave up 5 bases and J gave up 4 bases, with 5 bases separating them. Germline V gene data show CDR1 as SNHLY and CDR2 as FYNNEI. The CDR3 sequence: CASSYLETQYF. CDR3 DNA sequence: TGTGCCAGCAGTTACTTAGAGACCCAGTACTTC.

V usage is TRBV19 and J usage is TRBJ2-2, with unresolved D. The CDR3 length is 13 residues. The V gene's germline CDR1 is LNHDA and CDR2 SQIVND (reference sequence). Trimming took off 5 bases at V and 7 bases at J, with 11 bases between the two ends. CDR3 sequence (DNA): TGTGCCAGTAGTGGGCCCCTCAACGGGGAGCTGTTTTTT. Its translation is CASSGPLNGELFF. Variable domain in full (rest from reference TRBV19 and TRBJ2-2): DGGITQSPKYLFRKEGQNVTLSCEQNLNHDAMYWYRQDPGQGLRLIYYSQIVNDFQKGDIAEGYSVSREKKESFPLTVTSAQKNPTAFYLCASSGPLNGELFFGEGSRLTVL.

The CDR3 bases are TGTGCCAGTAACTCACAAGAGGGGACCTCTAAAGCTTTCTTT. Encoded protein: CASNSQEGTSKAFF. The chain recombines TRBV19 with TRBJ1-1, with D perhaps matching TRBD1 (5 bases). With 7 bases removed from V and 9 bases from J, the gap between germline ends came to 21 bases. The germline V gene encodes CDR1 LNHDA and CDR2 SQIVND (reference sequence). CDR3 length equals 14 residues.

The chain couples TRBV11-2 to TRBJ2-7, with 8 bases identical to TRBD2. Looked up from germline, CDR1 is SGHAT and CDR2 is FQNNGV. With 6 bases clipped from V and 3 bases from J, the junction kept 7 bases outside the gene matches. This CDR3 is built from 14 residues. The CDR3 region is CASRKREGRYEQYF. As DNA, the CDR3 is TGTGCCAGCAGGAAACGGGAGGGCCGCTACGAGCAGTACTTC.

CDR3 residues: CASSLERSLGNEQFF. In DNA form, the CDR3 reads TGTGCCAGCAGCTTAGAGAGGTCCCTCGGCAATGAGCAGTTCTTC. This chain links TRBV5-4 with TRBJ2-1, with no clear D. Per germline, CDR1 SGHNT and CDR2 YYREEE (reference sequence). The CDR3 is 15 residues long. Trimming left V 2 bases short and J 6 bases short, with 15 bases between.

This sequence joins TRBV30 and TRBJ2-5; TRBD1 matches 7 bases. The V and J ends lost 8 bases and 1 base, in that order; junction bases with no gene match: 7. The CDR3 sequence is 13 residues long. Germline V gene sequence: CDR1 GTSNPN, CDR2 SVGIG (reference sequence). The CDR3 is CAHGTASQETQYF. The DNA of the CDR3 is TGTGCCCATGGGACAGCTAGCCAAGAGACCCAGTACTTC.

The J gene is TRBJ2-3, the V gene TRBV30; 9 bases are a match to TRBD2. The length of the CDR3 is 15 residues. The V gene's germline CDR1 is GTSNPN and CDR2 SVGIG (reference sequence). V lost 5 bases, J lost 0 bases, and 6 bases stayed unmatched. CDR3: CAWSTTSGSTDTQYF. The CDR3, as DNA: TGTGCCTGGTCGACGACTAGCGGTAGCACAGATACGCAGTATTTT.

The CDR3 protein is CASSIQWGEQFF. The CDR3 nucleotides read TGTGCCAGTAGTATACAGTGGGGCGAGCAGTTCTTC. The J gene is TRBJ2-1, the V gene TRBV19; the D gene is possibly TRBD1 (5 bases). V dropped 2 bases and J dropped 10 bases, with 9 bases sitting between them. The CDR3 runs 12 residues. Germline loops: CDR1 LNHDA, CDR2 SQIVND (reference sequence).

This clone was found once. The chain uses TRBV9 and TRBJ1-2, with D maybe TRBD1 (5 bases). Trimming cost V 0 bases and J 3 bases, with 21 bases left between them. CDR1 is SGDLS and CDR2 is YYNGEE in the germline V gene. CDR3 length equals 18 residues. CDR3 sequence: CASSVGEGPPGGDYGYTF. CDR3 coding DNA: TGTGCCAGCAGCGTAGGCGAAGGGCCCCCCGGGGGAGACTATGGCTACACCTTC.

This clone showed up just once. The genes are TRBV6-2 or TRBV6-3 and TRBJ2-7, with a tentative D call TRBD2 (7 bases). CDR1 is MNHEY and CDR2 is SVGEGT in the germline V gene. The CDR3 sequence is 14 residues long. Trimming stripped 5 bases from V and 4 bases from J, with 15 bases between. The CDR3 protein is CASSPARGQYEQYF. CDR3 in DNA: TGTGCCAGCAGTCCCGCGCGGGGGCAGTACGAGCAGTACTTC.

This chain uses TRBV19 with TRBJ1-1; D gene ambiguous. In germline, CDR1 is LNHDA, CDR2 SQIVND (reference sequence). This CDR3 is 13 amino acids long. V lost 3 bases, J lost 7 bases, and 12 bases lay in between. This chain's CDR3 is CASSMGWQSEAFF. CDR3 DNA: TGTGCCAGTAGTATGGGGTGGCAGAGTGAAGCTTTCTTT. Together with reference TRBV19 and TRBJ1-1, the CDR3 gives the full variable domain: DGGITQSPKYLFRKEGQNVTLSCEQNLNHDAMYWYRQDPGQGLRLIYYSQIVNDFQKGDIAEGYSVSREKKESFPLTVTSAQKNPTAFYLCASSMGWQSEAFFGQGTRLTVV.

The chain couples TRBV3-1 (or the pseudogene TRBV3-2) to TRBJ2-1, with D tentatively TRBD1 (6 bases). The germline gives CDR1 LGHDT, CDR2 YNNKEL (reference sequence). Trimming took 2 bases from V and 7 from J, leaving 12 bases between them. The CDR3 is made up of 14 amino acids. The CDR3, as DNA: TGTGCCAGCAGCCAACGTACAGACAGGAATGAGCAGTTCTTC. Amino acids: CASSQRTDRNEQFF.

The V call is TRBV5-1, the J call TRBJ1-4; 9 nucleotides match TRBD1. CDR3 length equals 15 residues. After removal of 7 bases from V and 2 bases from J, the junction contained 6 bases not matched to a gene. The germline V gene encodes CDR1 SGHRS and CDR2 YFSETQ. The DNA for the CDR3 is TGCGCCAGCGGGACAGGGTGGTCGACTAATGAAAAACTGTTTTTT. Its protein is CASGTGWSTNEKLFF. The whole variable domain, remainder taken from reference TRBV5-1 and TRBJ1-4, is KAGVTQTPRYLIKTRGQQVTLSCSPISGHRSVSWYQQTPGQGLQFLFEYFSETQRNKGNFPGRFSGRQFSNSRSEMNVSTLELGDSALYLCASGTGWSTNEKLFFGSGTQLSVL.

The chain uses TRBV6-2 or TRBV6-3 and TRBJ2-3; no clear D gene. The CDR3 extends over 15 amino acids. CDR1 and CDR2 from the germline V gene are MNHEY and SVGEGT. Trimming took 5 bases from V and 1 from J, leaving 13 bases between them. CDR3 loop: CASSLLSLGTDTQYF. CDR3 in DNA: TGTGCCAGCAGTCTCCTGTCACTGGGCACAGATACGCAGTATTTT.

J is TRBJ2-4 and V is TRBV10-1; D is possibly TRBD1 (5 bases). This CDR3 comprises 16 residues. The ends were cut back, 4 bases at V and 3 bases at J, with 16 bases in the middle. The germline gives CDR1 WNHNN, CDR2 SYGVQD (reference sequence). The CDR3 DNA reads TGCGCCAGCAGTGTAGCAACAGGTTGGGTCAAAAACATTCAGTACTTC. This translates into CASSVATGWVKNIQYF.

The CDR3 protein is CASSEVKNTEAFF. The CDR3 DNA reads TGTGCCAGCAGTGAAGTAAAAAACACTGAAGCTTTCTTT. The rearrangement uses TRBV6-1 and TRBJ1-1; D gene ambiguous. The germline gives CDR1 MNHNS, CDR2 SASEGT. The V and J ends lost 1 base and 2 bases respectively, with 5 bases between them. This CDR3 is 13 amino acids long.

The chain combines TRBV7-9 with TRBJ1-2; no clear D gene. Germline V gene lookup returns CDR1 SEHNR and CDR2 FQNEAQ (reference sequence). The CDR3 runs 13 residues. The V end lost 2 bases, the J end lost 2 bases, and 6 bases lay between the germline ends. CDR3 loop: CASSLFANYGYTF. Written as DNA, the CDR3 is TGTGCCAGCAGCTTATTCGCAAACTATGGCTACACCTTC.

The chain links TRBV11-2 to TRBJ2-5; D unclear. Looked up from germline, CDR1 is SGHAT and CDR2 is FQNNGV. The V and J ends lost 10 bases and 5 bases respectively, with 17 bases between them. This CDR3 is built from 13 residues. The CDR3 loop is CATRDVGRETQYF. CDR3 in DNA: TGTGCCACACGAGACGTAGGGCGGGAGACCCAGTACTTC.

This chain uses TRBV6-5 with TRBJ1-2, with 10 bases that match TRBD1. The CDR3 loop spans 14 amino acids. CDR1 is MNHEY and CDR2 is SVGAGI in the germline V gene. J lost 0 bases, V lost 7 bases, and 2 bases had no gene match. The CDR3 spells CASKGQGANYGYTF. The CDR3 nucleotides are TGTGCCAGCAAAGGACAGGGGGCTAACTATGGCTACACCTTC.

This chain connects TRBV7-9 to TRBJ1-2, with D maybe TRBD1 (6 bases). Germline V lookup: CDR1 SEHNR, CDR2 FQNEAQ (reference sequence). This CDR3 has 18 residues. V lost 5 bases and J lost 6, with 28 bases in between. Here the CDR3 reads CASSTISEIRGARNGYTF. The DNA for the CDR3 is TGTGCCAGCAGCACTATTTCGGAGATTAGGGGGGCGCGTAATGGCTACACCTTC.

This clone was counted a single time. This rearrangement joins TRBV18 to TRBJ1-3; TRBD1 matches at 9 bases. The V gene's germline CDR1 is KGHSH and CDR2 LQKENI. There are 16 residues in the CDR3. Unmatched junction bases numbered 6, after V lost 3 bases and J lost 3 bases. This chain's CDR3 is CASSPIQGAGGNTIYF. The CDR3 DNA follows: TGTGCCAGCTCACCCATACAGGGGGCAGGTGGAAACACCATATATTTT. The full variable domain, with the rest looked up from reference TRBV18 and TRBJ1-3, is NAGVMQNPRHLVRRRGQEARLRCSPMKGHSHVYWYRQLPEEGLKFMVYLQKENIIDESGMPKERFSAEFPKEGPSILRIQQVVRGDSAAYFCASSPIQGAGGNTIYFGEGSWLTVV.

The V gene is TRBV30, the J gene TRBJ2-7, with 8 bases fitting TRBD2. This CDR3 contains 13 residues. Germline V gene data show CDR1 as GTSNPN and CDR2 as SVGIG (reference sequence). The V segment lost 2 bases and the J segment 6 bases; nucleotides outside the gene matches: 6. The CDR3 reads CAWSKGLEVEQYF. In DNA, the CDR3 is TGTGCCTGGAGTAAGGGACTAGAAGTCGAGCAGTACTTC.

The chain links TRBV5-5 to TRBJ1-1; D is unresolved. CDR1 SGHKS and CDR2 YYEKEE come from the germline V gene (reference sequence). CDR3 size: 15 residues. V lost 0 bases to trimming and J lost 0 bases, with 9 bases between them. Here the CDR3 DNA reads TGTGCCAGCAGCTTGGGGTTAAGGGTGAACACTGAAGCTTTCTTT. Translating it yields CASSLGLRVNTEAFF.

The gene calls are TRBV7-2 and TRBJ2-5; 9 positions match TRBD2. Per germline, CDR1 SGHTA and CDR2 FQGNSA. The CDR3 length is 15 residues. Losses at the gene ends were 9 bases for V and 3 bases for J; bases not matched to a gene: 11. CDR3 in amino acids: CASTGAGGRKETQYF. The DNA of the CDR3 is TGTGCCAGTACTGGAGCGGGAGGTCGAAAAGAGACCCAGTACTTC.

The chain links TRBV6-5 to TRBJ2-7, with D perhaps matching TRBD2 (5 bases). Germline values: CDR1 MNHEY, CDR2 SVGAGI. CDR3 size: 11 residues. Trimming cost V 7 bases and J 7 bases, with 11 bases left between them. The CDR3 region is CASNYRGEQYF. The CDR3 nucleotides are TGTGCCAGCAATTATCGCGGGGAGCAGTACTTC.

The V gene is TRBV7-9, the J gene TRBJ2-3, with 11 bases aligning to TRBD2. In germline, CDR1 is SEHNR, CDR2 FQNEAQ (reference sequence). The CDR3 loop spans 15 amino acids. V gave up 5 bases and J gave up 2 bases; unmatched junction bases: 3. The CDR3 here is CASSPTSGNTDTQYF. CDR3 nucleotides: TGTGCCAGCAGCCCGACTAGCGGGAACACAGATACGCAGTATTTT. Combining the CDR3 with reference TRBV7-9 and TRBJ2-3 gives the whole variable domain DTGVSQNPRHKITKRGQNVTFRCDPISEHNRLYWYRQTLGQGPEFLTYFQNEAQLEKSRLLSDRFSAERPKGSFSTLEIQRTEQGDSAMYLCASSPTSGNTDTQYFGPGTRLTVL.

The CDR3 DNA reads TGTGCCACCAGCAGAGTGGAGGGGGCGAATGGCTACACCTTC. Translation: CATSRVEGANGYTF. The rearrangement uses TRBV15 and TRBJ1-2, with TRBD1 matching over 7 bases. The CDR3 is 14 residues long. Germline CDR1 reads LNHNV; CDR2 reads YYDKDF (reference sequence). V trimming: 1 base; J trimming: 6 bases; junction bases outside the gene matches: 5.

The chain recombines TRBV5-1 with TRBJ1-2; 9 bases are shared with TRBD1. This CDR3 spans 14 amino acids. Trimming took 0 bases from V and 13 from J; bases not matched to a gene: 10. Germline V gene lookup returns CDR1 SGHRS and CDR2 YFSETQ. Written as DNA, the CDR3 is TGCGCCAGCAGCTTGGATCGGACAGGGGCTCACTGCACCTTC. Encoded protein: CASSLDRTGAHCTF.

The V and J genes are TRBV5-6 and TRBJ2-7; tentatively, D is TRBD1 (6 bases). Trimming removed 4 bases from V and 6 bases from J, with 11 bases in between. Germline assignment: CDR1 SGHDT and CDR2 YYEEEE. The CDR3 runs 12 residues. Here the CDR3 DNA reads TGTGCCAGCAGCCGCACAGGGCCCGAGCAGTACTTC. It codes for CASSRTGPEQYF. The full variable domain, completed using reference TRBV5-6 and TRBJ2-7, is DAGVTQSPTHLIKTRGQQVTLRCSPKSGHDTVSWYQQALGQGPQFIFQYYEEEERQRGNFPDRFSGHQFPNYSSELNVNALLLGDSALYLCASSRTGPEQYFGPGTRLTVT.

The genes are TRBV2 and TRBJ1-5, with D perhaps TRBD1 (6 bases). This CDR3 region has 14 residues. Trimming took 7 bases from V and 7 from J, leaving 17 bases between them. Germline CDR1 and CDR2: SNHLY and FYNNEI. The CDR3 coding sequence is TGTGCCAGCAACGGACAGCCCGAGGGGCAGCCCCAGCATTTT. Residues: CASNGQPEGQPQHF.